This T cell receptor (beta chain) was retrieved from a study of CD8+CD57+ T cells in acquired aplastic anemia. Study-wide background: Approximately 10 million reads, on average, were obtained for CD4+ cells from healthy donors. General study points: Under 35 was the count of CD8+ CDR3 sequences that patients shared with controls.

The study profiled TCR beta VDJ and CDR3 using genomic DNA as template. In TCRdb, the reads were re-called with MiXCR into one record per CDR3 protein. Here the sample spans tens of thousands of distinct CDR3 sequences, more than 75% being singletons. Turning to this clonotype: No antigen is known for it.

CDR3 length equals 14 residues. V lost 6 bases to trimming and J lost 8 bases; unmatched junction nucleotides: 9. CDR1 is SQVTM and CDR2 is ANQGSEA in the germline V gene. The clonotype comes from a human donor in good health, serving as a control. The chain carries TRBV29-1 and TRBJ2-1, with 11 bases lining up with TRBD2. The sample taken for sequencing was sorted CD4+, CD8+, or CD8+CD57+ T cells (not recorded which) from PBMCs. Here the CDR3 reads CSVQRGLAVHEQFF. The CDR3 DNA reads TGCAGCGTGCAACGGGGACTAGCGGTTCATGAGCAGTTCTTC.